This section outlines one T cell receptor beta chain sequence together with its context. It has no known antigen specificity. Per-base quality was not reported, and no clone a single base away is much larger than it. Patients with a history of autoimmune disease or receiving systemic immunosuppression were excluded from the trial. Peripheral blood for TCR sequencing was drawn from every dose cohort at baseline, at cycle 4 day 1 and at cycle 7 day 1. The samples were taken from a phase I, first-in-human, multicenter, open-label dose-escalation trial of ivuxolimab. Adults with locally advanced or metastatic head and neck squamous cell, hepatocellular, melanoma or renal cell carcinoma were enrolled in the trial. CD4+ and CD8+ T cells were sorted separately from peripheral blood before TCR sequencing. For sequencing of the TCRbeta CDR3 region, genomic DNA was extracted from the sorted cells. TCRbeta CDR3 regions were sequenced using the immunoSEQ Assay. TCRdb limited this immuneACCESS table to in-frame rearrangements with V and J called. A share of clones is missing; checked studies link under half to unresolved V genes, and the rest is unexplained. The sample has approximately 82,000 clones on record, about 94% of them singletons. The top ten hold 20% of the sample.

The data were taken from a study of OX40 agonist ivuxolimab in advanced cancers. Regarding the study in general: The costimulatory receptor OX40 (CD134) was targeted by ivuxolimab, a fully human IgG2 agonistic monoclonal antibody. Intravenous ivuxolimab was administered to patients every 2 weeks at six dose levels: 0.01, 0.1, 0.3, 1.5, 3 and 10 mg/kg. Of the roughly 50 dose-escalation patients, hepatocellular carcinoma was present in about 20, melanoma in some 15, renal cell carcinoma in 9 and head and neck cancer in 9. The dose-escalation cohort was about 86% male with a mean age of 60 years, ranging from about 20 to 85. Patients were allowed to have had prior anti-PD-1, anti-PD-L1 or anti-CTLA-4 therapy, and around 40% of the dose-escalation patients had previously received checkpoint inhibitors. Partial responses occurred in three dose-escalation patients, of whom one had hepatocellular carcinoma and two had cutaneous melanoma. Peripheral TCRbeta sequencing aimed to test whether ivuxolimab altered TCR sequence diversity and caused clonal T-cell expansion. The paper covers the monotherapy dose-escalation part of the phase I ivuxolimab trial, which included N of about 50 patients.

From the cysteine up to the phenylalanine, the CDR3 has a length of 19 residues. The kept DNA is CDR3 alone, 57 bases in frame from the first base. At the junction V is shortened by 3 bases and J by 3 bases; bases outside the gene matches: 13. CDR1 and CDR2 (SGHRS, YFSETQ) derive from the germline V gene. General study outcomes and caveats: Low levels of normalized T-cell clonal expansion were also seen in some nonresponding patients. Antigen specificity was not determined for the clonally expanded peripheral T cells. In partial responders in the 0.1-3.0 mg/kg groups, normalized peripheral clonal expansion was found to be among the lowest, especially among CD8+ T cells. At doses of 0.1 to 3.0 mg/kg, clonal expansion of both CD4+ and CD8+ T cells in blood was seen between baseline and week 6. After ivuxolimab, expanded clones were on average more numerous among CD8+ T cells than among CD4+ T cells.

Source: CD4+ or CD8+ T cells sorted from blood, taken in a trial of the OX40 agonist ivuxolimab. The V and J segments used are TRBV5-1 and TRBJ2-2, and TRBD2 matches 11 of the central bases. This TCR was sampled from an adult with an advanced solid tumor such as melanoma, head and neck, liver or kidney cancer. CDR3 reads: CASSSPALAGGRDTGELFF. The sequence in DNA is TGCGCCAGCAGCTCTCCCGCCCTAGCGGGGGGCCGGGACACCGGGGAGCTGTTTTTT.